These T cell receptor beta chains were read from a single sample in a study of T cells in Graves' hyperthyroidism and ophthalmopathy. TCRdb reprocessed the multiplex PCR reads with MiXCR, giving one entry per CDR3 protein. Of approximately 600,000 distinct CDR3 sequences listed, about 15% are singletons. Material: blood. These TCRs come from a woman aged 30 to 39 with Graves' hyperthyroidism that later progressed to Graves' ophthalmopathy. CDR3s include the opening cysteine and the closing phenylalanine or tryptophan.

V | CDR3
TRBV6-2/TRBV6-3 | CASSRTGETGELFF
TRBV28 | CASSLPRQHHTF
TRBV28 | CASSATSGTGVYEQYF
TRBV5-1 | CASSTGLGGGRTEAFF
TRBV9 | CASSVAGGGGDSYEQYF
TRBV20-1 | CSAEQGTGNQPQHF
TRBV20-1 | CSAGTLKETQYF
TRBV12-3/TRBV12-4 | CASSLRINQPQHF
TRBV12-3/TRBV12-4 | CASSFVLVTGEEKLFF
TRBV6-5 | CASSYSWSGDNEKLFF
TRBV19 | CASTEPENYGYTF
TRBV2 | CASSDYRTSLAGGRDEQFF
TRBV20-1 | CSATGTGLLETQYF
TRBV28 | CASSLARASGSNEQFF
TRBV19 | CASSTRQESNQPQHF
TRBV27 | CASIRPSGEQYF
TRBV6-2/TRBV6-3 | CASSPPQEGGYGYTF
TRBV24-1 | CATSDWTSGKADTQYF
TRBV30 | CAWSVVQEQFF
TRBV4-2 | CASSRDRGSNEKLFF
TRBV5-1 | CASSLDVDTEAFF
TRBV27 | CASWDTAYEQYF
TRBV30 | CAWKPWPNTGELFF
TRBV7-3 | CASSQTSGTHNEQFF
TRBV12-5 | CASGLVVGGNTGELFF
TRBV9 | CASSVARRTGTYNEQFF
TRBV5-5 | CASSWSHDRASDTQYF
TRBV6-1 | CASRVGRPSYNEQFF
TRBV10-3 | CAISDRGRGHEQFF
TRBV3-1 | CASSQGNSGRASEQYF
TRBV10-1 | CASSVSHGSEQFF
TRBV20-1 | CSARDEGDRQPQHF
TRBV9 | CASSVTSPGQGKENEQYF
TRBV6-2/TRBV6-3 | CASSYRSVFRTSGSLKYNEQFF
TRBV7-2 | CASSFRIFPAAGNTIYF
TRBV7-3 | CASSTLASTYNEQFF
TRBV4-2 | CASSQDKDWTNQPQHF
TRBV28 | CASTLSGGDQETQYF
TRBV13 | CASSLGGEGWDTEAFF
TRBV6-1 | CASTSSWNEQFF
TRBV5-5 | CASSKDRHTGETQYF
TRBV11-3 | CASSRDRSLPGELFF
TRBV6-2/TRBV6-3 | CASSYERGLSQSNYGYTF
TRBV7-2 | CASSSAGRAEAFF
TRBV10-3 | CATLSGDTQYF
TRBV24-1 | CATARGHTGELFF
TRBV28 | CASPPTGTGDQPQHF
TRBV29-1 | CSVRKAGAADTQYF
TRBV5-1 | CASSSFPQGANSNYGYTF
TRBV24-1 | CATSDYQPGGSSYNEQFF
TRBV27 | CASSSLSEGQGHQPQHF
TRBV10-3 | CAISTSGSKTGELFF
TRBV20-1 | CSARSARDKETQYF
TRBV6-1 | CATTPQGFGYEQYF
TRBV11-2 | CASSLGPRLAGFETQYF
TRBV2 | CASSLLARAGEQYF
TRBV28 | CASSPMTNYYTGELFF
TRBV30 | CAWFGRHNEQFF
TRBV6-2/TRBV6-3 | CASSPRIGTGSHEQYF